Reported below is one T cell receptor (beta chain). The antigen it recognizes is unknown. Per-base quality was not reported, and no clone a single base away is much larger than it. Libraries came from the immunoSEQ multiplex PCR assay. The multiplex PCR relied on a mix of 60 forward primers for TCR Vbeta segments and 13 reverse primers for TCR Jbeta segments. The CDR3 region of rearranged TCR beta genes was amplified from genomic DNA by a multiplex PCR assay. The amplified TCR beta libraries were sequenced on the Illumina HiSeq System as 87-base-pair reads. In the paper's pipeline: A later analysis counted approximately 84 million unique TCR beta chains across the 666 repertoires, and 10 million to 11 million of these chains were shared by at least two donors. Raw reads were error-corrected and collapsed into unique sequences with a nearest-neighbor algorithm that merged closely related sequences to remove PCR and sequencing errors. V, D and J gene segments were assigned by aligning CDR3 sequences to IMGT reference sequences. For a sequence to be retained, a match of at least six nucleotides to both a V gene segment and a J gene segment was required. Rearrangements were classified as productive when the CDR3 lacked stop codons and remained in frame with V and J, and all other rearrangements were classified as non-productive. CDR3 was defined according to IMGT convention as the region running from the second conserved V-encoded cysteine to the conserved J-encoded phenylalanine. The earlier analysis of some 550 of the donors excluded any sequence lacking an unambiguous match to a single V gene segment. An earlier analysis of 587 of the donors classified V segments as functional when productive rearrangements were above 56.7% and as segregating when the standard deviation between donors was above 5%. A statistical classification framework was developed to diagnose cytomegalovirus status using the catalog of TCR beta chain sequences. V and J gene assignment, in a later analysis, came from comparing TCR nucleotide sequences with IMGT/GENE-DB human TR gene sequences. A later analysis assigned CDR3 sequences and most-parsimonious VDJ recombination scenarios with the TCRdist pipeline. A later analysis defined each TCR beta chain by its CDR3 amino acid sequence plus V-gene family, and excluded reads lacking a unique V-gene family. In a later analysis, around 600 highly shared, low-generation-probability nucleotide sequences were removed to address suspected cross-contamination and a sequencing artifact. For each public chain, a later analysis derived a clonal expansion index from normalized ranks of inferred template counts within each repertoire. In a later analysis, generation probabilities were computed with a VDJ recombination model fitted to out-of-frame rearrangements, and the resulting probabilities were checked against IGoR. In a later analysis, hypergeometric tests were used to score TCR-TCR, TCR-HLA and TCR-CMV co-occurrence, with a repertoire-size bias correction applied to TCR pairs. In a later analysis, false discovery rates were estimated by permuting HLA or CMV assignments 20 times. In a later analysis, co-occurring TCRs were grouped with DBSCAN, and TCRdist sequence similarity was added when clustering was performed within HLA-allele-positive subsets. For co-occurrence clustering, repertoires with fewer than 30,000 or more than 120,000 public chains were excluded, along with 5 or 6 repertoires with anomalous nucleotide sharing. As stored in TCRdb, this immuneACCESS dataset retains in-frame rearrangements with V and J assigned. A fraction of the clones does not appear; measured against another copy, unresolved V genes explain less than half of the discrepancy, and the remainder lacks a known reason. Clone size and V and J calls were adopted from that table, with D and trimming inferred from the DNA. This sample is represented by around 150,000 clones; around 77% of them were singletons. The top ten clones comprise around 1% of the sample.

The cohort comprised 710 or so healthy bone marrow donors. At the time of sampling, every cohort member was nominally healthy, though immune exposures that went unrecorded were likely present. The donor tested CMV seronegative, placing the donor among the approximately 360 seronegative members of the cohort. A peripheral blood sample was provided by each donor, and peripheral blood mononuclear cells were used for TCR beta sequencing. Genomic DNA extraction from the blood cell samples was performed with the Qiagen DNeasy Blood Extraction Kit. This sample was taken from a study of cytomegalovirus exposure and HLA in healthy donors (dated by TCRdb to 2016 to 2017). In terms of the full investigation: According to an earlier analysis of 587 of the donors, about 179 million T cells yielded over 90 million unique TCR beta sequences and more than 250 Gb of sequence data. Typing coverage varied by locus: roughly 629-640 donors for A, B, C, DRB1 and DQB1; more than 500 for DQA1; about 600 for DPA1; approximately 450 for DPB1. Along with the roughly 670-subject first cohort, a separate validation cohort of roughly 110 different subjects was used. Across about 370 genotyped donors of the cohort, an average of about 200,000 unique TCR beta nucleotide sequences per donor were sequenced, and around 19% of those sequences were non-productive. The study profiled the T cell repertoires of 666 subjects by immunosequencing and related them to cytomegalovirus serostatus. To study patterns of TCR occurrence, a later analysis re-analyzed previously published TCR beta repertoires from several hundred donors and added high-resolution HLA genotyping. Alongside the repertoire data, information on donor age, sex, ethnicity and CMV serostatus was compiled. A later genetic analysis took genome-wide SNP genotypes for about three fifths of the roughly 670 donors and used that subset as a discovery cohort. The aim of the study was to test whether cataloging public T cell receptors could identify signatures of past pathogen exposure. Class I and class II HLA loci were covered by the typing at four-digit resolution. To predict cytomegalovirus infection status, the study brought together high-throughput TCR immunosequencing, statistical association of individual TCRs with disease status, and machine learning. All discovery cohort repertoires had been generated on a single sequencing platform. Roughly 290 gigabases of sequencing data and about 92 million unique TCR sequences made up an early release that covered fewer than 650 HLA-typed donors. Several DR-DQ haplotypes were treated as single units for association and clustering because of strong linkage in the cohort. In the later analysis, no new phenotypic data were used to find candidate immune exposures; instead, reliance was placed on TCR beta sequences and their occurrence across donors. Among the roughly 400 genotyped donors, more than 70% belonged to the genetic ancestry cluster associated with self-reported Caucasian donors. An earlier analysis of several hundred of the donors applied high-throughput TCR beta sequencing to assess whether each TCR beta V gene segment acted as functional or pseudogenic. The paper's findings and limits, for the study overall: Sequencing depth was assumed to be roughly uniform across donors in the presence/absence analyses, though that assumption may not hold. Several of the top co-occurrence clusters appeared to be linked to parvovirus B19, influenza, CMV and Epstein-Barr virus, according to a later analysis. A later analysis found that HLA-associated TCR beta chains were more clonally expanded and had lower generation probabilities than equally common non-associated chains. The classifier was reported to diagnose cytomegalovirus status with high specificity and sensitivity in both the original cohort and the validation cohort. The earlier analysis of a few hundred of the donors excluded some 15 rarely observed V segments, including chromosome 9 orphons, because counts were too low. A total of 150 or so TCR beta chains were listed by the study as associated with cytomegalovirus. The 87-base-pair reads could not distinguish some IMGT-functional V segments, including TRBV6-2 and TRBV6-3, so those segments were excluded. In a later analysis, around 17,000 TCR beta sequences were associated with specific HLA alleles at a false discovery rate of 0.05. Linkage disequilibrium might explain the correlated functional status among segregating V segments, but an unknown experimental factor could not be excluded. In a later analysis, the rate of TCR association differed among HLA loci, with DRB1 alleles having the most associated TCRs and HLA-C alleles having the fewest. Because HLA typing was missing for some donors at each locus, association tests included only the typed subset. In vitro tests confirmed that three of the cytomegalovirus-associated TCR beta chains recognize cytomegalovirus antigens. In a later genetic analysis, fewer N-insertions in productive TCRs were reported among donors in an Asian-associated ancestry cluster than the 666-donor mean. It was suggested by the authors that the approach could potentially be generalized to other disease states and immunological phenotypes. When HLA alleles, especially DR and DQ, strongly co-occurred, TCR associations were difficult to assign to individual alleles. In an earlier analysis of about 600 of the donors, most TCR beta V segments appeared in productive rearrangements about 87% or about 30% of the time, broadly matching IMGT annotations. In this cohort, only TCR beta chains were sequenced, and detectable features were limited by the absence of alpha or paired-chain data. Immune exposure information for the cohort was limited to CMV serostatus. Across donors, most TCR sequences were observed very rarely, whereas some public TCRs were present in many individuals. A further reported finding was that TCR beta sequences accurately predicted the HLA-A and HLA-B alleles for most subjects in the first cohort. The sequencing pipeline was judged likely to have produced a cluster of highly shared sequence variants as a technical artifact. An association between a missense DCLRE1C variant and V-gene and J-gene trimming of TCR beta chains was found in a later genetic analysis and replicated in an independent cohort. In a later analysis, most CMV-associated TCR beta chains were found to appear HLA-restricted, with HLA associations seemingly driven largely by CMV exposure.

V loses 4 bases of germline sequence and J loses 0 bases, and the interval between the two ends is 10 bases. Sequences LGHNA (CDR1) and YNFKEQ (CDR2) are obtained from the germline V gene. Including the terminal cysteine and phenylalanine, the CDR3 comprises 15 residues. The DNA shown is the 45-base CDR3, in frame from base 1. The rearrangement combines TRBV4-2 with TRBJ2-1, with TRBD2 perhaps the D gene, on 6 matching bases. This clonotype was obtained from a middle-aged woman in good health and CMV-seronegative. The material sequenced was PBMCs. The CDR3 protein is CASSPGTPSYNEQFF. In nucleotide form, the sequence is TGTGCCAGCAGCCCTGGGACTCCCTCCTACAATGAGCAGTTCTTC.